This section outlines one TCR beta chain sequence together with its context. The TCR alpha and TCR beta cDNA libraries, bearing sample barcodes and UMIs, were generated by 5'RACE using constant-segment primers. Via MiXCR, TCRdb re-called the 5' RACE reads, giving one row per CDR3 protein. The table records 250,000 to 350,000 distinct CDR3 sequences, roughly a fifth of them present only once. The entry originates in a study of T-cell memory formation after mild COVID-19. V shed 0 bases, J shed 1 base, and the junction held 3 bases outside the gene matches. The CDR3 sequence is 17 residues long. Germline V CDR1 and CDR2: MNHEY, SVGEGT.

The gene calls are TRBV6-2 or TRBV6-3 and TRBJ2-1; 10 bases align to TRBD2. The sample consisted of PBMCs or a T cell subset sorted from them (not recorded which). The clonotype was recovered from a man aged 18 to 35 who had mild COVID-19 (a few samples of this study predate the infection). Cell type and time point are not known. The CDR3: CASSYSSSGGSYNEQFF. The CDR3 bases are TGTGCCAGCAGTTACTCGTCTAGCGGGGGTTCCTACAATGAGCAGTTCTTC.